Below are 27 T cell receptor beta chains sequenced from a single sample in a study of blood T cell repertoires in COVID-19. Measured with immunoSEQ multiplex PCR; TCRdb has only the in-frame clones, and not every one. Seen here are about 110,000 clones, roughly 84% observed once, and the top ten hold roughly 4.6%. The sample was peripheral blood. Receptors originate from a human donor in a cohort sampled during active COVID-19.

This sequence joins TRBV9 and TRBJ1-1; a possible D gene is TRBD1 (5 bases). Trimming cost V 4 bases and J 4 bases, with 17 bases left between them. The CDR3 is 15 residues long. Germline V gives CDR1 SGDLS, CDR2 YYNGEE. The CDR3 spells CASSRLAGEGTEAFF. CDR3 nucleotide sequence: TGTGCCAGCAGCCGACTCGCGGGGGAAGGCACTGAAGCTTTCTTT.

Written as DNA, the CDR3 is TGTGCCAGCAGCTTAGCTACGAGTTATGAGCAGTTCTTC. Encoded protein: CASSLATSYEQFF. The chain carries TRBV7-9 and TRBJ2-1, with unresolved D. Germline loops: CDR1 SEHNR, CDR2 FQNEAQ (reference sequence). The V and J ends lost 0 bases and 8 bases respectively, with 8 bases between them. This CDR3 comprises 13 residues.

V and J are TRBV28 and TRBJ2-1; a possible D gene is TRBD2 (6 bases). Germline CDR1 is MDHEN and CDR2 is SYDVKM. The CDR3 is made up of 15 amino acids. The V gene lost 5 bases and the J gene lost 6 bases, with 17 bases spanning the gap. The CDR3 DNA reads TGTGCCAGCAGTGCCTCCGGGACTCCCCCCAATGAGCAGTTCTTC. Its protein product is CASSASGTPPNEQFF.

The chain links TRBV18 to TRBJ2-1, with D tentatively TRBD2 (5 bases). The ends were cut back, 3 bases at V and 12 bases at J, with 15 bases in the middle. Germline CDR1 reads KGHSH; CDR2 reads LQKENI. This CDR3 contains 13 residues. CDR3 nucleotide sequence: TGTGCCAGCTCACCTGGGCCCAGCAGCGGGCAGTTCTTC. Its protein product is CASSPGPSSGQFF.

The rearrangement joins TRBV5-5 to TRBJ2-7; 9 nucleotides match TRBD1. The germline V gene encodes CDR1 SGHKS and CDR2 YYEKEE (reference sequence). There are 14 residues in the CDR3. J lost 4 bases, V lost 2 bases, and 4 bases had no gene match. CDR3 in DNA: TGTGCCAGCAGCTTAGGACAGGGGCGATACGAGCAGTACGTC. Protein sequence: CASSLGQGRYEQYV.

This clone was picked up a small number of times. J is TRBJ2-7 and V is TRBV18; D is perhaps TRBD1 (5 bases). The V end was cut by 2 bases, the J end by 1 base, with 9 bases between. The germline V gene has CDR1 KGHSH and CDR2 LQKENI. The CDR3 extends over 14 amino acids. Written as DNA, the CDR3 is TGTGCCAGCTCACCATGGGGCGCATCCTACGAGCAGTACTTC. This sequence encodes CASSPWGASYEQYF.

V gene TRBV28 combines with J gene TRBJ1-2, with D possibly being TRBD1 (6 bases). CDR1 is MDHEN, CDR2 SYDVKM, per germline. This CDR3 is built from 17 residues. Deletions cut 3 bases from V and 4 bases from J, with 21 bases between. CDR3 nucleotide sequence: TGTGCCAGCAGTTTGAGGACAGCAAATTCAGCCGTCTATGGCTACACCTTC. It codes for CASSLRTANSAVYGYTF.

V gene TRBV6-5 combines with J gene TRBJ2-7; D unclear. There are 11 residues in the CDR3. Germline V gene sequence: CDR1 MNHEY, CDR2 SVGAGI. V dropped 6 bases and J dropped 3 bases, with 6 bases sitting between them. The CDR3 bases are TGTGCCAGCAGGACAAACTACGAGCAGTACGTC. It is translated as CASRTNYEQYV.

The V and J genes are TRBV6-2 or TRBV6-3 and TRBJ2-7; possible D gene TRBD1, 6 bases. This CDR3 has 14 residues. Per germline, CDR1 MNHEY and CDR2 SVGEGT. The V end was cut by 2 bases, the J end by 3 bases, with 11 bases between. The CDR3 sequence is CASSYGGQLYEQYF. The CDR3 DNA reads as TGTGCCAGCAGTTACGGGGGACAACTCTACGAGCAGTACTTC.

This chain joins TRBV3-1 (or the pseudogene TRBV3-2) and TRBJ2-1, with a weak D call TRBD2 (5 bases). The V end lost 8 bases, the J end lost 6 bases, and 14 bases lay between the germline ends. CDR1 is LGHDT and CDR2 is YNNKEL in the germline V gene (reference sequence). CDR3 length: 13 amino acids. DNA of the CDR3: TGTGCCAGCTTAAACCAAGGGAGCAATGAGCAGTTCTTC. Residues: CASLNQGSNEQFF.

The count of this clone is one. The J gene is TRBJ2-1, the V gene TRBV7-9, with D possibly TRBD2 on 5 matching bases. The V gene's germline CDR1 is SEHNR and CDR2 FQNEAQ (reference sequence). The CDR3 consists of 16 residues. Deletions cut 5 bases from V and 2 bases from J, with 16 bases between. CDR3 region: CASSRPDWDTYNEQFF. In nucleotides, the CDR3 is TGTGCCAGCAGCCGCCCGGACTGGGATACCTACAATGAGCAGTTCTTC.

The gene calls are TRBV7-2 and TRBJ2-3, with 9 bases fitting TRBD1. The CDR3 is 17 amino acids. With 5 bases clipped from V and 3 bases from J, the junction kept 12 bases outside the gene matches. Germline CDR1 and CDR2: SGHTA and FQGNSA. This CDR3 reads CASSPYRGTGSTDTQYF. CDR3 in DNA: TGTGCCAGCAGCCCATACCGAGGGACAGGGTCTACAGATACGCAGTATTTT.

The V call is TRBV6-6, the J call TRBJ2-1; D may be TRBD1 (6 bases). Germline V gives CDR1 MNHNY, CDR2 SVGAGI (reference sequence). V was shortened by 8 bases and J by 0 bases, with 11 bases between the two germline ends. The CDR3 contains 14 residues. The CDR3 nucleotides read TGTGCCAGCCGAAGGGGGTTCTCCTACAATGAGCAGTTCTTC. Translation: CASRRGFSYNEQFF.

Only one count was recorded for this clone. V gene TRBV18 combines with J gene TRBJ2-7, with 14 bases fitting TRBD2. V gave up 1 base and J gave up 2 bases; unmatched junction bases: 10. Germline CDR1 KGHSH, CDR2 LQKENI. The CDR3 length is 19 residues. The CDR3 DNA reads as TGTGCCAGCTCACCACGGGCCGGGACTAGCGGGAGAGGGGCCTACGAGCAGTACTTC. This sequence encodes CASSPRAGTSGRGAYEQYF. The variable domain in full, with the rest retrieved from reference TRBV18 and TRBJ2-7, is NAGVMQNPRHLVRRRGQEARLRCSPMKGHSHVYWYRQLPEEGLKFMVYLQKENIIDESGMPKERFSAEFPKEGPSILRIQQVVRGDSAAYFCASSPRAGTSGRGAYEQYFGPGTRLTVT.

The chain uses TRBV18 and TRBJ1-1; D uncertain. The CDR3 is made up of 18 amino acids. V lost 2 bases and J lost 5, with 24 bases in between. Germline values: CDR1 KGHSH, CDR2 LQKENI. The DNA for the CDR3 is TGTGCCAGCTCACCAAGCAAGTCGGGAGGAGGGATTGGAACTGAAGCTTTCTTT. It codes for CASSPSKSGGGIGTEAFF.

This clone has a handful of counts. V gene TRBV11-2 combines with J gene TRBJ1-5, with D possibly matching TRBD1 (6 bases). This CDR3 is 13 amino acids long. Germline V CDR1 and CDR2: SGHAT, FQNNGV. V lost 1 base to trimming and J lost 9 bases, with 10 bases between them. The CDR3 region has the DNA TGTGCCAGCAGCTTAGCGGGGGGGCGGCCCCAGCATTTT. It yields the protein CASSLAGGRPQHF.

The chain links TRBV4-1 to TRBJ2-7, with 12 bases identical to TRBD1. The V and J ends lost 3 bases and 6 bases, in that order; junction bases with no gene match: 3. The CDR3 is 14 residues long. Germline-derived CDR1 and CDR2 are MGHRA and YSYEKL. CDR3 DNA sequence: TGCGCCAGCAGCCACCGGGACAGGGGGCGCGAGCAGTACTTC. This translates into CASSHRDRGREQYF.

This sequence joins TRBV6-2 or TRBV6-3 and TRBJ2-7; D not certain. The length of the CDR3 is 13 residues. Trimming stripped 2 bases from V and 3 bases from J, with 8 bases between. Germline lookup yields CDR1 MNHEY and CDR2 SVGEGT. The CDR3 DNA follows: TGTGCCAGCAGTTACGGGCCGCGCTACGAGCAGTACGTC. This sequence encodes CASSYGPRYEQYV.

This clone was detected only a few times. The chain couples TRBV6-5 to TRBJ1-1, with 9 bases fitting TRBD1. The junction had 10 bases not matched to a gene; V was cut back by 11 bases and J by 0 bases. CDR3 length: 15 amino acids. Germline CDR1 is MNHEY and CDR2 is SVGAGI. For the CDR3, the DNA is TGTGCCGGGCGCAACACAGGGGGCTTGAACACTGAAGCTTTCTTT. It translates to CAGRNTGGLNTEAFF.

The chain recombines TRBV30 with TRBJ1-1, with unresolved D. CDR1 and CDR2 (germline): GTSNPN, SVGIG (reference sequence). Deletions cut 0 bases from V and 1 base from J, with 9 bases between. This CDR3 region has 14 residues. The CDR3 region has the DNA TGTGCCTGGAGTGTAACGGAGTGGAACACTGAAGCTTTCTTT. Translating gives CAWSVTEWNTEAFF. Full variable domain (rest looked up from reference TRBV30 and TRBJ1-1): SQTIHQWPATLVQPVGSPLSLECTVEGTSNPNLYWYRQAAGRGLQLLFYSVGIGQISSEVPQNLSASRPQDRQFILSSKKLLLSDSGFYLCAWSVTEWNTEAFFGQGTRLTVV.

This chain uses TRBV28 with TRBJ2-1; possible D gene TRBD2, 7 bases. Germline V gene lookup returns CDR1 MDHEN and CDR2 SYDVKM. Trimming removed 2 bases at V and 0 bases at J, with 11 bases between. This CDR3 spans 16 amino acids. The CDR3 is CASSLGGGSSYNEQFF. CDR3 DNA: TGTGCCAGCAGTTTAGGGGGCGGGAGCTCCTACAATGAGCAGTTCTTC.

The V and J genes are TRBV7-2 and TRBJ1-1; D is ambiguous. Trimming left V 1 base short and J 5 bases short, with 17 bases between. Germline CDR1 reads SGHTA; CDR2 reads FQGNSA. CDR3 length equals 16 residues. Here the CDR3 DNA reads TGTGCCAGCAGCTTAGATATCGGAATAGGGAGTACTGAAGCTTTCTTT. Translated: CASSLDIGIGSTEAFF.

This clone was observed once. This rearrangement joins TRBV4-1 to TRBJ2-7; TRBD1 aligns across 8 bases. The germline CDR1 and CDR2 sequences are MGHRA and YSYEKL. The junction had 7 bases not matched to a gene; V was cut back by 9 bases and J by 0 bases. The CDR3 covers 14 residues. CDR3 sequence (DNA): TGCGCCAGTAACCGGGACAGGAGCTCCTACGAGCAGTACGTC. Amino acids: CASNRDRSSYEQYV.

The chain uses TRBV30 and TRBJ1-3, with D tentatively TRBD1 (5 bases). This CDR3 has 10 amino acids. Germline V gene sequence: CDR1 GTSNPN, CDR2 SVGIG (reference sequence). The ends were cut back, 2 bases at V and 11 bases at J, with 7 bases in the middle. CDR3 DNA: TGTGCCTGGAGTAAGACAGCCATATATTTT. Translating gives CAWSKTAIYF.

In this sample, this clone turned up once. V is TRBV3-1 (or the pseudogene TRBV3-2) and J is TRBJ2-5, with 14 bases fitting TRBD2. The V and J ends lost 1 base and 7 bases, in that order; junction bases with no gene match: 14. CDR1 and CDR2 (germline): LGHDT, YNNKEL (reference sequence). The CDR3 runs 19 residues. DNA for the CDR3: TGTGCCAGCAGCCAAGGACGGAGGAGACTAGCGGGAGGGGGAGGGACCCAGTACTTC. Protein product: CASSQGRRRLAGGGGTQYF.

V gene TRBV6-2 or TRBV6-3 combines with J gene TRBJ1-4, with a tentative D call TRBD1 (5 bases). There are 15 residues in the CDR3. The germline gives CDR1 MNHEY, CDR2 SVGEGT. Trimming took 5 bases from V and 6 from J, leaving 16 bases between them. This CDR3 reads CASSGAGTEDEKLFF. DNA for the CDR3: TGTGCCAGCAGTGGGGCCGGGACTGAGGATGAAAAACTGTTTTTT.

This clone turned up a few times. CDR3 sequence: CASSSNLIGELFF. The CDR3 DNA reads as TGCGCCAGCTCCTCCAACTTGATCGGGGAGCTGTTTTTT. The chain combines TRBV4-3 with TRBJ2-2; D is undetermined. Germline CDR1 is LGHNA and CDR2 is YSLEER. The V and J ends lost 8 bases and 7 bases respectively, with 14 bases between them. This CDR3 contains 13 residues.